This T cell receptor (beta chain) originates from a study of blood T cell repertoires in COVID-19. Here immunoSEQ multiplex PCR was the method, and the copy in TCRdb shows in-frame clones only, minus some. The sample yields 130,000 or so clones, over 65% seen once. This clone qualifies as medium-sized. Germline V CDR1 and CDR2: LNHDA, SQIVND (reference sequence). Between the trimmed V and J ends, which lost 5 bases and 7 bases, there was a span of 18 bases. CDR3 length: 14 amino acids. This clonotype was sampled from a man in his sixties with acute or convalescent COVID-19. Sample: peripheral blood. This chain uses TRBV19 with TRBJ2-7, with a tentative D call TRBD1 (6 bases). The CDR3 region has the DNA TGTGCCAGTAGTCCCACAGGGAGTAGAGGGGAGCAGTACTTC. Amino acid sequence: CASSPTGSRGEQYF.